This passage covers 3 T cell receptor beta chains from one sample sequenced in a study of T cell responses to AZD1222 COVID-19 vaccine. Clones were read by immunoSEQ multiplex PCR, and TCRdb kept only the in-frame ones, dropping some. The sample consists of 100,000 or so clones, about 88% of them appearing once. The material sequenced was peripheral blood, taken on day 0 of AZD1222 vaccination. The receptors were sampled from an adult in good health.

The rearrangement uses TRBV28 and TRBJ1-5; D is uncertain. Trimming took 7 bases from V and 5 from J, leaving 12 bases between them. CDR3 length: 13 residues. Germline V lookup: CDR1 MDHEN, CDR2 SYDVKM. Written as DNA, the CDR3 is TGTGCCAGCAACTGGCAGCCCGATCAGCCCCAGCATTTT. Translation gives CASNWQPDQPQHF.

This rearrangement joins TRBV2 to TRBJ1-1; TRBD1 is a possible D gene (5 bases). Germline V gives CDR1 SNHLY, CDR2 FYNNEI. This CDR3 comprises 11 residues. Trimming pared 3 bases from V and 8 bases from J, leaving 7 bases between. The CDR3 nucleotides read TGTGCCAGCAGTGAGGGACTGGAAGCTTTCTTT. This encodes CASSEGLEAFF.

This clone has only a few counts. The rearrangement uses TRBV6-5 and TRBJ1-1, with D possibly matching TRBD1 (5 bases). Germline V lookup: CDR1 MNHEY, CDR2 SVGAGI. This CDR3 comprises 14 residues. Trimming left V 7 bases short and J 6 bases short, with 18 bases between. The CDR3 reads CASTKRGGLSEAFF. CDR3 sequence (DNA): TGTGCCAGCACCAAACGGGGGGGGTTGTCTGAAGCTTTCTTT.